This record concerns one T cell receptor (beta chain) sequence. This sample stems from a study of cytomegalovirus exposure and HLA in healthy donors. PCR was performed using 60 Vbeta and 13 Jbeta primers. Clones were sequenced by immunoSEQ multiplex PCR, and TCRdb holds only the in-frame ones, with some missing. Found here are about 160,000 clones, roughly 76% of them singletons; the top ten hold under 15%. The V end was cut by 0 bases, the J end by 3 bases, with 15 bases between. The CDR3 is 17 residues long. Germline assignment: CDR1 MGHRA and CDR2 YSYEKL. This clonotype was sampled from a woman in her forties or fifties in good health and CMV-seronegative. The sample consisted of PBMCs. V usage is TRBV4-1 and J usage is TRBJ1-5, with D perhaps TRBD1 (5 bases). The DNA of the CDR3 is TGCGCCAGCAGCCAAGAAGTGGTCGTCAGGGCCAATCAGCCCCAGCATTTT. It translates to CASSQEVVVRANQPQHF.